Below are 13 T cell receptor beta chains sequenced from a single sample in a study of immune evolution from preneoplasia to lung adenocarcinoma. TCRdb's table, derived via immunoSEQ multiplex PCR, lists solely in-frame clones and lacks some. The sample has several thousand clones; around three quarters are singletons. Sequencing used FFPE minimally invasive lung adenocarcinoma tissue. The source is a person aged 60-79 years with lung adenocarcinoma.

The chain links TRBV7-9 to TRBJ2-1, with 9 bases that match TRBD2. Germline trimming cut 4 bases from V and 9 bases from J; bases unmatched to any gene: 13. The CDR3 sequence is 16 residues long. Germline V gene lookup returns CDR1 SEHNR and CDR2 FQNEAQ (reference sequence). This CDR3 reads CASSSRLAEGRGEQFF. As DNA, the CDR3 is TGTGCCAGCAGCTCCCGACTAGCGGAGGGGCGGGGTGAGCAGTTCTTC.

This clone showed up just a few times. The rearrangement joins TRBV20-1 to TRBJ2-5; D ambiguous. Germline V CDR1 and CDR2: DFQATT, SNEGSKA (reference sequence). The CDR3 loop spans 10 amino acids. Trimming took 2 bases from V and 3 from J, leaving 1 base between them. CDR3 sequence (DNA): TGCAGTGCTAGAAAAGAGACCCAGTACTTC. Protein: CSARKETQYF.

V and J are TRBV6-5 and TRBJ1-2; 8 bases match TRBD1. The CDR3 spans 14 residues. After removal of 6 bases from V and 8 bases from J, the junction contained 11 bases not matched to a gene. Germline CDR1 reads MNHEY; CDR2 reads SVGAGI. CDR3 region: CASRIETGVGGYTF. For the CDR3, the DNA is TGTGCCAGCAGGATCGAGACAGGGGTCGGGGGCTACACCTTC.

The chain joins TRBV21-1 to TRBJ1-1. TRBV21-1 is an annotated pseudogene. CDR3 length equals 14 residues. The CDR3 sequence: CASSTLERNTEAFF. The CDR3 DNA reads as TGTGCCAGCAGCACCTTAGAGCGGAACACTGAAGCTTTCTTT.

The chain combines TRBV19 with TRBJ1-4; D unclear. In germline, CDR1 is LNHDA, CDR2 SQIVND (reference sequence). The CDR3 runs 12 residues. V was shortened by 3 bases and J by 8 bases, with 7 bases between the two germline ends. CDR3 in amino acids: CASSIDTEKLFF. In DNA form, the CDR3 reads TGTGCCAGTAGTATCGATACGGAAAAACTGTTTTTT.

V usage is TRBV9 and J usage is TRBJ2-7; TRBD2 agrees at 10 bases. V was pared by 4 bases and J by 6 bases, with 7 bases of the junction left unmatched. CDR1 is SGDLS, CDR2 YYNGEE, per germline. The CDR3 is 14 amino acids. CDR3 loop: CASSSSGTSVEQYF. The CDR3 bases are TGTGCCAGCAGCTCATCTGGGACTAGCGTCGAGCAGTACTTC.

CDR3 region: CASSFGGLNTEAFF. Here the CDR3 DNA reads TGTGCCAGCAGCTTCGGGGGGCTGAACACTGAAGCTTTCTTT. The gene calls are TRBV9 and TRBJ1-1; possible D gene TRBD1, 6 bases. CDR3 length equals 14 residues. Germline-derived CDR1 and CDR2 are SGDLS and YYNGEE. The ends were cut back, 4 bases at V and 0 bases at J, with 10 bases in the middle.

Only a few counts were recorded for this clone. The genes are TRBV7-2 and TRBJ2-1, with D hard to call. Trimming took off 4 bases at V and 7 bases at J, with 17 bases between the two ends. Looked up from germline, CDR1 is SGHTA and CDR2 is FQGNSA. The CDR3 has 15 residues. CDR3 region: CASSSTFFEVNEQFF. Here the CDR3 DNA reads TGTGCCAGCAGCTCGACTTTTTTTGAGGTGAATGAGCAGTTCTTC.

This clone was counted a few times. V is TRBV27 and J is TRBJ2-1; TRBD2 is a possible D gene (6 bases). The V and J ends lost 2 bases and 10 bases respectively, with 12 bases between them. The CDR3 extends over 13 amino acids. Germline V gives CDR1 MNHEY, CDR2 SMNVEV (reference sequence). CDR3 residues: CASSLRGFGEQFF. CDR3 DNA: TGTGCCAGCAGTTTACGGGGGTTTGGAGAGCAGTTCTTC.

This clone was found once. The V and J genes are TRBV9 and TRBJ2-7; no firm D call. CDR1 and CDR2 (germline): SGDLS, YYNGEE. Trimming cost V 0 bases and J 0 bases, with 7 bases left between them. This CDR3 region has 14 residues. The CDR3 DNA is TGTGCCAGCAGCGTAGGTGGGGTCTCCTACGAGCAGTACTTC. It specifies CASSVGGVSYEQYF.

The V call is TRBV11-2, the J call TRBJ2-1; 9 nucleotides match TRBD2. With 1 base clipped from V and 8 bases from J, the junction kept 9 bases outside the gene matches. From germline, CDR1 is SGHAT and CDR2 FQNNGV. This CDR3 region has 16 residues. The DNA for the CDR3 is TGTGCCAGCAGCTTAGGGGGTAGCGGGAGTTTGGATGAGCAGTTCTTC. This translates into CASSLGGSGSLDEQFF.

The chain employs TRBV6-4 and TRBJ1-1; TRBD1 is a possible D gene (5 bases). The CDR3 consists of 15 residues. The germline V gene has CDR1 MRHNA and CDR2 SNTAGT. Deletions cut 9 bases from V and 5 bases from J, with 22 bases between. CDR3 amino acids: CASPSSRDSRTEAFF. The CDR3 nucleotides read TGTGCCAGTCCTTCCAGCAGGGACTCGCGAACTGAAGCTTTCTTT.

The chain carries TRBV7-3 and TRBJ2-5, with 12 bases that match TRBD2. There are 15 residues in the CDR3. V was clipped by 5 bases and J by 5 bases; unmatched bases: 6. CDR1 SGHTA and CDR2 FQGTGA come from the germline V gene. As DNA, the CDR3 is TGTGCCAGCAGCCCCTCCGGGACTAGCGGGGAGACCCAGTACTTC. The encoded protein is CASSPSGTSGETQYF.